One and the same sample provided the 2 T cell receptor beta chains below, sequenced in a study of T cell responses to AZD1222 COVID-19 vaccine. TCRdb's table, derived via immunoSEQ multiplex PCR, lists solely in-frame clones and lacks some. Counted here are some 30,000 clones, approximately 89% occurring once; the ten biggest clones make up 45%. The sequences come from peripheral blood, collected on day 0 of AZD1222 vaccination. All receptors come from an adult in good health.

The chain employs TRBV12-5 and TRBJ2-7; perhaps TRBD1 as D (6 bases). The V end lost 2 bases, the J end lost 2 bases, and 13 bases lay between the germline ends. CDR3 length equals 15 residues. Germline V gene lookup returns CDR1 LGHNT and CDR2 FRNRAP. The CDR3 region is CASGLPTGGPYEQYF. CDR3 DNA sequence: TGTGCTAGTGGTTTGCCGACAGGCGGCCCCTACGAGCAGTACTTC.

V usage is TRBV19 and J usage is TRBJ1-2; TRBD1 agrees at 10 bases. This CDR3 contains 12 residues. From germline, CDR1 is LNHDA and CDR2 SQIVND (reference sequence). Trimming cost V 7 bases and J 10 bases; bases outside gene matches: 6. DNA of the CDR3: TGTGCCAGTACAAGGGACAGGGGTCCCTACACCTTC. This gives the protein CASTRDRGPYTF.